This T cell receptor beta chain was sequenced in a study of pediatric ulcerative colitis. This CDR3 is 13 amino acids long. Germline V gene sequence: CDR1 LNHDA, CDR2 SQIVND (reference sequence). V lost 7 bases, J lost 6 bases, and 15 bases lay in between. Measured with immunoSEQ multiplex PCR; TCRdb has only the in-frame clones, and not every one. Here the sample spans 45,000 to 75,000 clones, approximately 87% being singletons. Only a few counts were recorded for this clone. Its antigen is still unknown. Study-level findings and limits: Rectal repertoires separated controls, mild-moderate and acute severe colitis. Ulcerative colitis patients shared more blood-rectal clones than controls. All ulcerative colitis patients, but no controls, carried a couple of rectal clonotypes. Two patients' blood samples yielded substantially fewer templates.

The sample taken for sequencing was blood. The source is a boy between 10 and 17 years old who was a control in a study of pediatric ulcerative colitis. The chain couples TRBV19 to TRBJ1-1; D is possibly TRBD1 (5 bases). The CDR3 DNA is TGTGCCAGTAACGTGGGACTTGAGGCTGAAGCTTTCTTT. Translating it yields CASNVGLEAEAFF.